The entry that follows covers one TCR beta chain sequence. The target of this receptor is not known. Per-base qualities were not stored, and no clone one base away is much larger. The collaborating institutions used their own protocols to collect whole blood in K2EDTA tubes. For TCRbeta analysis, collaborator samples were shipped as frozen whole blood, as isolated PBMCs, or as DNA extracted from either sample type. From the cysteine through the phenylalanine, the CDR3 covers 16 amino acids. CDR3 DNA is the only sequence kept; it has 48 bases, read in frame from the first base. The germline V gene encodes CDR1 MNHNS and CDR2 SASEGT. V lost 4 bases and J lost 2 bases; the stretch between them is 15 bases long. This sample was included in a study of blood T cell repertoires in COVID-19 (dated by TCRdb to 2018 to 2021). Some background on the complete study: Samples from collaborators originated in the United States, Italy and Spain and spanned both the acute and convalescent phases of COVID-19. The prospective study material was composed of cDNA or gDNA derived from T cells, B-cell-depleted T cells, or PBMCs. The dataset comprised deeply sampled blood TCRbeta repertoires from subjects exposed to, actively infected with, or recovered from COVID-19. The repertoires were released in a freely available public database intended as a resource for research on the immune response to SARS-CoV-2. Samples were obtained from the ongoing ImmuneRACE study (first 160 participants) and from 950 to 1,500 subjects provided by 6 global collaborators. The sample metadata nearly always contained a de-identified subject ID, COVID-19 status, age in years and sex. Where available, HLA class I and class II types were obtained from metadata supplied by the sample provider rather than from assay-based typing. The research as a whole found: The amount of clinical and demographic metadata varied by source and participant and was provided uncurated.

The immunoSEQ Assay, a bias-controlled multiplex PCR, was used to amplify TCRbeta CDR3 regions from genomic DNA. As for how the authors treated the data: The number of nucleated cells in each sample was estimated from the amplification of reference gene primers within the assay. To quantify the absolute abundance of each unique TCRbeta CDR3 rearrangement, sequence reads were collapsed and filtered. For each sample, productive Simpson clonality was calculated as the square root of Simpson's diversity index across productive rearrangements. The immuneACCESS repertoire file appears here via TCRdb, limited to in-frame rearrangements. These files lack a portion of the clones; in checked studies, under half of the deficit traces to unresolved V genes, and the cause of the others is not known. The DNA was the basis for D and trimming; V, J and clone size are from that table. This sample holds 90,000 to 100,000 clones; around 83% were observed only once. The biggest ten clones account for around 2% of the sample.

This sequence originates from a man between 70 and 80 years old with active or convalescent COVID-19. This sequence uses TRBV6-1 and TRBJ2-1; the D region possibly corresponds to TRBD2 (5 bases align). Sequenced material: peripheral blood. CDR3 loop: CASSAPSGSTYNEQFF. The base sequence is TGTGCCAGCAGTGCGCCCTCGGGAAGCACCTACAATGAGCAGTTCTTC.